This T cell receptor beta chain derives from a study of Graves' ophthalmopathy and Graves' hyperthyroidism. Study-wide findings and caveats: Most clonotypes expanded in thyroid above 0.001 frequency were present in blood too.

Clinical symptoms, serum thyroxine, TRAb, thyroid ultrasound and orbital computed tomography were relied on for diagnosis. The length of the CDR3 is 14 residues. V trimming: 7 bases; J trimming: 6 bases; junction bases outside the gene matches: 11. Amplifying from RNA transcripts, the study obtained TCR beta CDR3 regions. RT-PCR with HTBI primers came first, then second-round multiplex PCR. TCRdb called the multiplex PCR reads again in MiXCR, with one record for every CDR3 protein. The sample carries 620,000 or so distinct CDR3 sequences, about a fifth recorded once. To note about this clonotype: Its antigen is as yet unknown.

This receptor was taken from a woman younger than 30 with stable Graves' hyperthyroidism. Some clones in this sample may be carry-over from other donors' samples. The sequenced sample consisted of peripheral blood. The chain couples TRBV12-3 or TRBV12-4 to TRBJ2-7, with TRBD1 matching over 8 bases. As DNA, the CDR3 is TGTGCCAGCACTTTTGGACAGGGCTCCGCCGAGCAGTACTTC. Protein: CASTFGQGSAEQYF.